Many counts were recorded for the clone carrying this TCR beta chain. Its target is not known. Trimming cost V 5 bases and J 9 bases; bases outside gene matches: 7. There are 14 residues in the CDR3. From germline, CDR1 is MNHEY and CDR2 SMNVEV (reference sequence). Universal primer sites and UMIs were introduced during 5'RACE template-switching synthesis of TCR cDNA. One entry per CDR3 protein, called by TCRdb with MiXCR from the 5' RACE reads. In the table there are around 320,000 distinct CDR3 sequences, approximately 8% of which are singletons. This entry belongs to a study of T cells after yellow fever vaccination. Whole-study context: Preparing low-cell-number fractions relied on SMART-Seq v4 Ultra Low Input.

General study results and limits: Among all clonotypes, a small share was observed in both CD4 and CD8 compartments.

Sequencing used CD4+ T cells sorted from PBMCs, obtained 5 days after the yellow fever booster vaccination. The J gene is TRBJ2-1, the V gene TRBV27; 10 nucleotides match TRBD1. The sequence came from a man in his late teens or twenties who received the YFV17D yellow fever vaccine. CDR3 in amino acids: CASSARRQGAEQFF. In DNA form, the CDR3 reads TGTGCCAGCAGTGCTCGGCGACAGGGGGCTGAGCAGTTCTTC.